The rows below give T cell receptor beta chains drawn from one sample of a study of blood T cell repertoires in COVID-19. Clones were sequenced by immunoSEQ multiplex PCR, and TCRdb holds only the in-frame ones, with some missing. Altogether approximately 47,000 clones are present, 90% being singletons, with the ten largest covering roughly 19%. The sequenced material came from peripheral blood. All receptors derive from a man between 65 and 85 years old with active COVID-19. Both conserved end residues are part of each CDR3. A D gene is named only where the DNA matches it firmly. Part of the rows lack a size; the others show once, few, many or a class for expanded clones.

NA TRBD1 TRBJ1-1 TRBV5-4 TGTGCCAGCAGCTTGGACAGGGGTAACACTGAAGCTTTCTTT CASSLDRGNTEAFF
NA NA TRBJ1-4 TRBV28 TGTGCCAGCAGTTTGGGGGGGCGAGGTGAAAAACTGTTTTTT CASSLGGRGEKLFF
few NA TRBJ1-2 TRBV5-4 TGTGCCAGCAGCAGAACAGGGCTTGCGTATGGCTACACCTTC CASSRTGLAYGYTF
NA NA TRBJ1-5 TRBV5-8 TGTGCCAGCAGCTTGGAGCCATATCAGCCCCAGCATTTT CASSLEPYQPQHF
NA NA TRBJ2-2 TRBV24-1 TGTGCCACCGCCCGACTCAACACCGGGGAGCTGTTTTTT CATARLNTGELFF
NA NA TRBJ2-5 TRBV19 TGTGCCAGTAGTAGGGGGGGGGCCTCCTCAGAGACCCAGTACTTC CASSRGGASSETQYF
NA NA TRBJ2-7 TRBV12-3/TRBV12-4 TGTGCCAGCAGTTTTTTCCGAGCCTACGAGCAGTACTTC CASSFFRAYEQYF
NA NA TRBJ2-7 TRBV25-1 TGTGCCAGCAGGGACAGCGGCTACGAGCAGTACTTC CASRDSGYEQYF
NA TRBD1 TRBJ1-2 TRBV5-6 TGTGCCAGCAGCTTCGGACAGGGATATGGCTACACCTTC CASSFGQGYGYTF
NA TRBD2 TRBJ2-1 TRBV6-5 TGTGCCAGCAGTCCGCGGACTAGCGGCTACAATGAGCAGTTCTTC CASSPRTSGYNEQFF
NA TRBD1 TRBJ1-1 TRBV6-1 TGTGCCAGCAGTGATACAGGGGCCTATATCACTGAAGCTTTCTTT CASSDTGAYITEAFF
NA TRBD1 TRBJ2-3 TRBV29-1 TGCAGCTCCGAGAGGGGGCTTTCGACAGATACGCAGTATTTT CSSERGLSTDTQYF
NA TRBD2 TRBJ2-5 TRBV7-2 TGTGCCAGCAGCTTACTAGCGGGGGGGCCAGGGGAGACCCAGTACTTC CASSLLAGGPGETQYF
few TRBD2 TRBJ2-7 TRBV30 TGTGCCTGGAGTGGTTGGGGGGGAGAGTCCTACGAGCAGTACTTC CAWSGWGGESYEQYF
NA TRBD2 TRBJ2-1 TRBV28 TGTGCCAGCACCCCAGCGGGAGGGCCCAGCAGTGAGCAGTTCTTC CASTPAGGPSSEQFF
few NA TRBJ1-6 TRBV9 TGTGCCAGCAGCGCGGGAGACACCTCAAATTCACCCCTCCACTTT CASSAGDTSNSPLHF
NA TRBD1 TRBJ2-1 TRBV7-6 TGTGCCAGCAGCTTAGATCCCAGGACAGGGGAGGTGAGGAAGAATGAGCAGTTCTTC CASSLDPRTGEVRKNEQFF
NA NA TRBJ2-2 TRBV7-7 TGTGCCAGCAGCTTAACAGGGTCGGCCGGGGAGCTGTTTTTT CASSLTGSAGELFF
NA TRBD2 TRBJ2-3 TRBV7-9 TGTGCCAGCAGCTCCCGGGGGGAGGGGACAGATACGCAGTATTTT CASSSRGEGTDTQYF
NA NA TRBJ1-6 TRBV7-9 TGTGCCAGCCGGGGATCAAATTCACCCCTCCACTTT CASRGSNSPLHF